These T cell receptor beta chains were read from a single sample in a study of blood T cell repertoires in COVID-19. Assay: immunoSEQ multiplex PCR; the TCRdb copy retains only in-frame clones and omits some. The table lists 150,000 to 200,000 clones, roughly nine tenths of them singletons. Material for sequencing was peripheral blood. Receptors were obtained from a man between 18 and 29 years old who had recovered from COVID-19. Both conserved end residues are part of each CDR3. The D gene is left open where the match is weak. Where a row states a size, it is once, few, many or the class of an expanded clone; other rows omit it.

v_call: TRBV19; j_call: TRBJ2-7; clone_size: NA; d_call: NA; cdr3_nt: TGTGCCAGTAGTAGCTCTGTGACATCCCTTACCTACGAGCAGTACTTC; cdr3_aa: CASSSSVTSLTYEQYF
v_call: TRBV9; j_call: TRBJ2-7; clone_size: NA; d_call: NA; cdr3_nt: TGTGCCAGCAGCGTAGGAGACAGTCCTACCGAGCAGTACTTC; cdr3_aa: CASSVGDSPTEQYF
v_call: TRBV3-1/TRBV3-2; j_call: TRBJ2-2; clone_size: few; d_call: TRBD2; cdr3_nt: TGTGCCAGCAGCTCGGGGGGGGCCGGCGGGGAGCTGTTTTTT; cdr3_aa: CASSSGGAGGELFF
v_call: TRBV10-3; j_call: TRBJ2-3; clone_size: NA; d_call: TRBD2; cdr3_nt: TGTGCCACTTTTAGCGGGAGGTTGACAGATACGCAGTATTTT; cdr3_aa: CATFSGRLTDTQYF
v_call: TRBV27; j_call: TRBJ2-2; clone_size: NA; d_call: TRBD1; cdr3_nt: TGTGCCAGCAGCCCCGGACAGGGGTGGCCATCATCCGGGGAGCTGTTTTTT; cdr3_aa: CASSPGQGWPSSGELFF
v_call: TRBV10-1; j_call: TRBJ1-1; clone_size: NA; d_call: TRBD1; cdr3_nt: TGCGCCATCGGGACAGGCCAAAACACTGAAGCTTTCTTT; cdr3_aa: CAIGTGQNTEAFF
v_call: TRBV3-1/TRBV3-2; j_call: TRBJ2-5; clone_size: NA; d_call: NA; cdr3_nt: TGTGCCAGCAGGAACACAGGGTCGGAGACCCAGTACTTC; cdr3_aa: CASRNTGSETQYF
v_call: TRBV27; j_call: TRBJ2-1; clone_size: NA; d_call: NA; cdr3_nt: TGTGCCAGCAGTTTATGGCGACGGCAGCCTGAGGACAATGAGCAGTTCTTC; cdr3_aa: CASSLWRRQPEDNEQFF
v_call: TRBV2; j_call: TRBJ2-1; clone_size: NA; d_call: NA; cdr3_nt: TGTGCCAGCCGCACCGACTCTAATGAGCAGTTCTTC; cdr3_aa: CASRTDSNEQFF
v_call: TRBV13; j_call: TRBJ1-6; clone_size: once; d_call: NA; cdr3_nt: TGTGCCAGCAGCTTAGGACGAGGAGATTCACCCCTCCACTTT; cdr3_aa: CASSLGRGDSPLHF
v_call: TRBV28; j_call: TRBJ2-7; clone_size: NA; d_call: NA; cdr3_nt: TGTGCCAGCAGTTTAGGCCAGGGATTTTCGGAGCAGTACTTC; cdr3_aa: CASSLGQGFSEQYF
v_call: TRBV4-1; j_call: TRBJ2-1; clone_size: NA; d_call: TRBD2; cdr3_nt: TGCGCCAGCAGCCCGGGACTAGTCTGGGATGAGCAGTTCTTC; cdr3_aa: CASSPGLVWDEQFF
v_call: TRBV5-1; j_call: TRBJ2-5; clone_size: NA; d_call: TRBD2; cdr3_nt: TGCGCCAGCAGCATGGGACTAGCGGGAGATCTCGGAGAGACCCAGTACTTC; cdr3_aa: CASSMGLAGDLGETQYF
v_call: TRBV19; j_call: TRBJ1-5; clone_size: NA; d_call: TRBD1; cdr3_nt: TGTGCCAGTAGTGGCGACAGGGGTCAGCCCCAGCATTTT; cdr3_aa: CASSGDRGQPQHF
v_call: TRBV28; j_call: TRBJ1-1; clone_size: NA; d_call: NA; cdr3_nt: TGTGCCAGCAGCATATACAGAGGGCCGAGGGAAGCTTTCTTT; cdr3_aa: CASSIYRGPREAFF
v_call: TRBV7-6; j_call: TRBJ1-1; clone_size: NA; d_call: NA; cdr3_nt: TGTGCCAGCAGCTTAGCAGGCAGGGCGAACACTGAAGCTTTCTTT; cdr3_aa: CASSLAGRANTEAFF
v_call: TRBV11-2; j_call: TRBJ2-7; clone_size: NA; d_call: TRBD2; cdr3_nt: TGTGCCAGCAGTAGACTAGCGGGAGTTATCGAGCAGTACTTC; cdr3_aa: CASSRLAGVIEQYF
v_call: TRBV6-2/TRBV6-3; j_call: TRBJ1-6; clone_size: NA; d_call: TRBD1; cdr3_nt: TGTGCCAGCAGCCAAACAGGGGGCGGTTCACCCCTCCACTTT; cdr3_aa: CASSQTGGGSPLHF
v_call: TRBV28; j_call: TRBJ1-5; clone_size: few; d_call: NA; cdr3_nt: TGTGCCAGCTCCGTCGACGGGACTCAGAATCAGCCCCAGCATTTT; cdr3_aa: CASSVDGTQNQPQHF
v_call: TRBV7-6; j_call: TRBJ1-3; clone_size: few; d_call: NA; cdr3_nt: TGTGCCAGCAGCCGGCAGCCGGATGCGACAGTGGCTGGAAACACCATATATTTT; cdr3_aa: CASSRQPDATVAGNTIYF
v_call: TRBV4-1; j_call: TRBJ1-5; clone_size: NA; d_call: TRBD1; cdr3_nt: TGCGCCAGCAGCCAAAGGGGACCGGGACAGGGACATAGCAATCAGCCCCAGCATTTT; cdr3_aa: CASSQRGPGQGHSNQPQHF
v_call: TRBV12-3/TRBV12-4; j_call: TRBJ1-4; clone_size: once; d_call: NA; cdr3_nt: TGTGCCAGCAGTTTTAGAGAGGTAAAACTGTTTTTT; cdr3_aa: CASSFREVKLFF
v_call: TRBV6-2/TRBV6-3; j_call: TRBJ1-5; clone_size: NA; d_call: NA; cdr3_nt: TGTGCCAGCAGTCAAATCAGGGGAGCAGGGCAGCCCCAGCATTTT; cdr3_aa: CASSQIRGAGQPQHF
v_call: TRBV7-9; j_call: TRBJ2-5; clone_size: once; d_call: TRBD2; cdr3_nt: TGTGCCAGCAGCTTATTTACGGGAGGGATTGAGGAGACCCAGTACTTC; cdr3_aa: CASSLFTGGIEETQYF
v_call: TRBV4-3; j_call: TRBJ1-5; clone_size: NA; d_call: TRBD1; cdr3_nt: TGCGCCAGCAGCCAAGATCAGGGGGTCAATCAGCCCCAGCATTTT; cdr3_aa: CASSQDQGVNQPQHF
v_call: TRBV2; j_call: TRBJ1-1; clone_size: NA; d_call: TRBD1; cdr3_nt: TGTGCCAGCAGCCCGACAGGGGCCAGAAGTTACACTGAAGCTTTCTTT; cdr3_aa: CASSPTGARSYTEAFF
v_call: TRBV28; j_call: TRBJ1-1; clone_size: NA; d_call: NA; cdr3_nt: TGTGCCAGCCGACAAGGATTGGATAACACTGAAGCTTTCTTT; cdr3_aa: CASRQGLDNTEAFF
v_call: TRBV9; j_call: TRBJ2-3; clone_size: NA; d_call: TRBD2; cdr3_nt: TGTGCCAGCAGCCCACGGGGGGGCTACACAGATACGCAGTATTTT; cdr3_aa: CASSPRGGYTDTQYF
v_call: TRBV11-2; j_call: TRBJ1-2; clone_size: NA; d_call: TRBD1; cdr3_nt: TGTGCCAGCAGCCCCCTGACAGGGTCCAACTATGGCTACACCTTC; cdr3_aa: CASSPLTGSNYGYTF
v_call: TRBV5-4; j_call: TRBJ2-1; clone_size: NA; d_call: TRBD2; cdr3_nt: TGTGCCAGCAGCTTGACTAGCGGGAGGTACAATGAGCAGTTCTTC; cdr3_aa: CASSLTSGRYNEQFF
v_call: TRBV7-2; j_call: TRBJ1-4; clone_size: NA; d_call: TRBD1; cdr3_nt: TGTGCCAGCAGCCAACGACAGGGGGTGGGAAAACTGTTTTTT; cdr3_aa: CASSQRQGVGKLFF
v_call: TRBV6-5; j_call: TRBJ1-2; clone_size: NA; d_call: NA; cdr3_nt: TGTGCCAGCAGGGCGGACGGGAGCTATGGCTACACCTTC; cdr3_aa: CASRADGSYGYTF
v_call: TRBV27; j_call: TRBJ1-1; clone_size: NA; d_call: NA; cdr3_nt: TGTGCCAGCAGCTGGACGGAGGGCACTGAAGCTTTCTTT; cdr3_aa: CASSWTEGTEAFF
v_call: TRBV9; j_call: TRBJ2-1; clone_size: NA; d_call: NA; cdr3_nt: TGTGCCAGCAGCGTACTCAGCGACTACAATGAGCAGTTCTTC; cdr3_aa: CASSVLSDYNEQFF
v_call: TRBV5-1; j_call: TRBJ2-2; clone_size: NA; d_call: NA; cdr3_nt: TGCGCCAGCAGCTTGGCCGGGACAAATACCGGGGAGCTGTTTTTT; cdr3_aa: CASSLAGTNTGELFF
v_call: TRBV18; j_call: TRBJ2-2; clone_size: NA; d_call: NA; cdr3_nt: TGTGCCAGCTCACCATTAACCGGGGAGCTGTTTTTT; cdr3_aa: CASSPLTGELFF
v_call: TRBV5-6; j_call: TRBJ1-1; clone_size: NA; d_call: NA; cdr3_nt: TGTGCCAGCAGCGAACCCGGGAGAACTGAAGCTTTCTTT; cdr3_aa: CASSEPGRTEAFF